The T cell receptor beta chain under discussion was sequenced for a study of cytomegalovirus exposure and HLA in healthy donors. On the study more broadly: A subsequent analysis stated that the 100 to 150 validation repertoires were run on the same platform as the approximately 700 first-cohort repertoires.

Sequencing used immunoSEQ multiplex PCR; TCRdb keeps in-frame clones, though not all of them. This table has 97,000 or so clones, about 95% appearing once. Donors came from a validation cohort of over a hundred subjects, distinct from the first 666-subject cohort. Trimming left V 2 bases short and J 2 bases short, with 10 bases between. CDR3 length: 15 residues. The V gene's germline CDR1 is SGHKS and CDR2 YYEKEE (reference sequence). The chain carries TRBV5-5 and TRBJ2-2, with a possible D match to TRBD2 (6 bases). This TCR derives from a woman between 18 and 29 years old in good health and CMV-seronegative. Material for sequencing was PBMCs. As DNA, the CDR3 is TGTGCCAGCAGCTTTTGGGGGGAAAACACCGGGGAGCTGTTTTTT. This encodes CASSFWGENTGELFF.